These T cell receptor beta chains were read from a single sample in a study of beta chain features in type 1 diabetes. The assay was immunoSEQ multiplex PCR, and TCRdb's table has in-frame clones only and misses some. The table includes approximately 470,000 clones, approximately 30% detected once. Source material: naive CD4+ T cells from blood. The source is a man younger than 35 in good health. Both conserved end residues are part of each CDR3. D genes are given only for firm matches. Clone size is given for some rows only: seen once, a few or many times, or a class if the clone is expanded.

TRBV11-2,.,TRBJ2-7,.,TGTGCCAGCAGCCCCAGGCGGGGCACCCCGTACGAGCAGTACTTC,CASSPRRGTPYEQYF
TRBV6-6,.,TRBJ2-7,.,TGTGCCAGCAGTTTGGGCCGCGAGCAGTACTTC,CASSLGREQYF
TRBV29-1,.,TRBJ1-1,TRBD1,TGCAGCGTTGCCGGGACAGGGGAATGGGTCACTGAAGCTTTCTTT,CSVAGTGEWVTEAFF
TRBV29-1,few,TRBJ1-1,.,TGCAGCGTTGTCCGAGCGATGGCCACTGAAGCTTTCTTT,CSVVRAMATEAFF
TRBV12-5,.,TRBJ2-6,.,TGTGCTAGTGGTTTCTCCGACGTCTCTGGGGCCAACGTCCTGACTTTC,CASGFSDVSGANVLTF
TRBV30,few,TRBJ1-5,.,TGTGCCTGGAGTTCCAGGGAAACCAGCAATCAGCCCCAGCATTTT,CAWSSRETSNQPQHF
TRBV25-1,.,TRBJ2-1,.,TGTGCCAGCAGTGAATCGGGTCGAGATCCTAATGAGCAGTTCTTC,CASSESGRDPNEQFF
TRBV30,many,TRBJ2-1,TRBD1,TGTGCCTGGAGTGTACTCGGACAGGGCCCCCCGTTCTTC,CAWSVLGQGPPFF
TRBV18,few,TRBJ2-4,TRBD2,TGTGCCAGCTCACCACCGGGAGGGAGAGCCAAAAACATTCAGTACTTC,CASSPPGGRAKNIQYF
TRBV30,few,TRBJ1-4,.,TGTGCCTGGAGTATCCTGGCGGCCGAGGGAAAACTGTTTTTT,CAWSILAAEGKLFF
TRBV5-1,once,TRBJ2-7,.,TGCGCCAGCAGCTTGGATCCAAGGACAGAGCAGTACTTC,CASSLDPRTEQYF
TRBV30,few,TRBJ1-2,.,TGTGCCTGGGCTTTGGCTTTTAACTATGGCTACACCTTC,CAWALAFNYGYTF
TRBV30,.,TRBJ1-2,.,TGTGCCTGTAGTCGCGGACAGAGGGACTATGGCTACACCTTC,CACSRGQRDYGYTF
TRBV30,.,TRBJ2-1,.,TGTGCCTGGACCAATGTGGGATACAGGGGAGGTTCCTACAATGAGCAGTTCTTC,CAWTNVGYRGGSYNEQFF
TRBV15,.,TRBJ1-2,.,TGTGCCACCAGCAGAGCGGAGGGGACCGAATACCTATATGGCTACACCTTC,CATSRAEGTEYLYGYTF
TRBV25-1,few,TRBJ1-5,.,TGTGCCAGCAGTGAATCGGGGGGAGGCAATCAGCCCCAGCATTTT,CASSESGGGNQPQHF
TRBV7-3,.,TRBJ2-6,.,TGTGCCAGCAGCTTAAACCCTTCTGGGGCCAACGTCCTGACTTTC,CASSLNPSGANVLTF
TRBV2,few,TRBJ1-2,.,TGTGCCAGCAGTGAACAGCCTAACTATGGCTACACCTTC,CASSEQPNYGYTF
TRBV15,.,TRBJ2-1,TRBD2,TGTGCCACCAGCCCATGGACTAGCGGGAGGGTGGGGAACAATGAGCAGTTCTTC,CATSPWTSGRVGNNEQFF
TRBV25-1,.,TRBJ1-1,TRBD1,TGTGCCAGCAGTGGCAGGGGGCGAAACACTGAAGCTTTCTTT,CASSGRGRNTEAFF
TRBV28,.,TRBJ2-5,TRBD2,TGTGCCAGCAGTAGCGCACTAGCGGAGTTTTGGAAGACCCAGTACTTC,CASSSALAEFWKTQYF
TRBV28,.,TRBJ2-7,TRBD2,TGTGCCAGCAGTTTACCTGCGGGAGTCTACGAGCAGTACTTC,CASSLPAGVYEQYF
TRBV10-3,.,TRBJ2-7,.,TGTGCCATCAGTGTGACGGGGAAATCCTACGAGCAGTACTTC,CAISVTGKSYEQYF
TRBV29-1,.,TRBJ2-5,TRBD2,TGCAGCGTTGCATTCAGGGAGGGAGAGACCCAGTACTTC,CSVAFREGETQYF
TRBV19,.,TRBJ2-5,TRBD1,TGTGCCAGTAGTGCTGGGACAGGATCGGAGACCCAGTACTTC,CASSAGTGSETQYF
TRBV9,few,TRBJ2-7,TRBD2,TGTGCCAGCAGCGGGGCCCGGGCTAGCGGGAGCTACGAGCAGTACTTC,CASSGARASGSYEQYF
TRBV5-4,.,TRBJ2-5,TRBD1,TGTGCCAGCACCGGAGCGGGACAGGGAGGGGAGACCCAGTACTTC,CASTGAGQGGETQYF
TRBV5-1,few,TRBJ2-1,.,TGCGCCAGCAGCTATCCTGACAATGAGCAGTTCTTC,CASSYPDNEQFF
TRBV7-2,few,TRBJ1-2,.,TGTGCCAGCAGCTTAGAGTTAGCCGCTGGCTATGGCTACACCTTC,CASSLELAAGYGYTF
TRBV30,.,TRBJ1-6,TRBD1,TGTGCCGGACAGGGGAGGGATTCACCCCTCCACTTT,CAGQGRDSPLHF
TRBV4-3,.,TRBJ1-1,.,TGCGCCAGCAGCCAAGATTGGCGGATTAACACTGAAGCTTTCTTT,CASSQDWRINTEAFF
TRBV14,.,TRBJ2-4,.,TGTGCCAGCAGCCAGGACAGAAACATTCAGTACTTC,CASSQDRNIQYF
TRBV9,.,TRBJ2-5,.,TGTGCCAGCAGCGTAGCCGGGGGAAGACAAGAGACCCAGTACTTC,CASSVAGGRQETQYF
TRBV5-4,few,TRBJ2-5,.,TGTGCCAGCAGCCTCGGGCAAGAGACCCAGTACTTC,CASSLGQETQYF
TRBV14,.,TRBJ2-3,.,TGTGCCAGCAGCCAAGATCTCGTCGTCAGCACAGATACGCAGTATTTT,CASSQDLVVSTDTQYF
TRBV18,.,TRBJ2-1,.,TGTGCCAGCTCAGACGGGAGAGATTTCTACAATGAGCAGTTCTTC,CASSDGRDFYNEQFF
TRBV5-1,.,TRBJ2-7,.,TGCGCCAGCAGCGGATCACAGGAGAGCTACGAGCAGTACTTC,CASSGSQESYEQYF
TRBV28,.,TRBJ2-7,TRBD2,TGTGCCAGCAGAGTAAGCGGGACTAAATTCTACGAGCAGTACTTC,CASRVSGTKFYEQYF
TRBV20-1,.,TRBJ2-3,TRBD2,TGCAGTGCTAAAGGGACTAGCGGGATTTATTTT,CSAKGTSGIYF
TRBV9,few,TRBJ2-3,.,TGTGCCAGCAGCGTAGTGAGCACAGATACGCAGTATTTT,CASSVVSTDTQYF
TRBV7-2,few,TRBJ1-5,.,TGTGCCAGCAGCGCCCGGTTTGAAGGGCCCCAGCATTTT,CASSARFEGPQHF
TRBV29-1,.,TRBJ1-1,.,TGCAGCGTTCGGTCCGGGGGGAACACTGAAGCTTTCTTT,CSVRSGGNTEAFF
TRBV28,.,TRBJ1-2,.,TGTGCCAGCAGTACCGACGGCGGCTACACCTTC,CASSTDGGYTF
TRBV28,.,TRBJ1-2,.,TGTGCCAGCGGCCAATCGCTTGGGGGCTATGGCTACACCTTC,CASGQSLGGYGYTF
TRBV12-2,.,TRBJ2-3,.,TGTGCAAGTCGCCCCCCCGGAGCAGGGCAAGTTACGCAGTATTTT,CASRPPGAGQVTQYF